The clone carrying this TCR beta chain has a single count. Its antigen is undetermined. V gave up 0 bases and J gave up 10 bases; unmatched junction bases: 12. The CDR3 spans 17 residues. Germline CDR1 is SGHKS and CDR2 is YYEKEE (reference sequence). The data stem from a study of T cells after posttransplantation cyclophosphamide. Findings and limits, study-wide: TRB clonality was highly associated with recipient CMV seropositivity and reactivation.

Clones were read by immunoSEQ multiplex PCR, and TCRdb kept only the in-frame ones, dropping some. The sample consists of some 66,000 clones, about 94% of them appearing once. This receptor was identified in a woman in her twenties or thirties in good health and a related stem cell transplant donor. The chain carries TRBV5-5 and TRBJ1-6, with 8 bases lining up with TRBD1. Sequencing used PBMCs. Here the CDR3 reads CASSLGVPGQARSPLHF. In nucleotides, the CDR3 is TGTGCCAGCAGCTTGGGAGTTCCGGGACAGGCAAGGTCACCCCTCCACTTT.